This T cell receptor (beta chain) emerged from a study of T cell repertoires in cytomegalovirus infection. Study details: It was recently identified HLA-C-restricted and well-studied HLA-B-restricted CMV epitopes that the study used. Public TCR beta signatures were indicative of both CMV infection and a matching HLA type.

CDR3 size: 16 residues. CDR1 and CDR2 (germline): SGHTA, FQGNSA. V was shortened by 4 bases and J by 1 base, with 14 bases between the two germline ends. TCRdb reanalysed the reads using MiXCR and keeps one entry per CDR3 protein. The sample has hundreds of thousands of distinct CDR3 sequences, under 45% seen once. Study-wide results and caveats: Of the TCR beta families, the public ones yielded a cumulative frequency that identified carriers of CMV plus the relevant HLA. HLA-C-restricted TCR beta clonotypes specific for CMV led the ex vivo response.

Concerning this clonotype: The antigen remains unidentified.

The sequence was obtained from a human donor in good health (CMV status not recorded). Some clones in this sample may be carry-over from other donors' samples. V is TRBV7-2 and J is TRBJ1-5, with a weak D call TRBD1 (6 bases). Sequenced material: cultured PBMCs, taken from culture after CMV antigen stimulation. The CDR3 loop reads CASSSVGGQSNQPQHF. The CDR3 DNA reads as TGTGCCAGCAGCTCAGTAGGTGGACAGAGCAATCAGCCCCAGCATTTT.